This T cell receptor (beta chain) appears in the sequencing data of a study of blood T cell repertoires in COVID-19. Background on the study: Acute-phase and convalescent COVID-19 samples originated in the United States, Italy and Spain. PBMCs, B-cell-depleted T cells, or T cells were the source of the cDNA or gDNA that made up the material.

The V end was cut by 7 bases, the J end by 3 bases, with 16 bases between. CDR1 is SGHRS and CDR2 is YFSETQ in the germline V gene. The CDR3 spans 14 residues. Methods used by the authors: Scientists estimated how many nucleated cells there were by amplifying reference gene primers. Profiled with immunoSEQ multiplex PCR; TCRdb holds only in-frame clones, not every one. V and J calls and clone size are given by that table; D and trimming were obtained from the DNA. Of around 200,000 clones in the sample, just under 80% were seen once. Only a few counts were recorded for this clone. Material: peripheral blood. This chain joins TRBV5-1 and TRBJ1-2; no definite D call. The TCR originated in a woman of 80 years or more with active or convalescent COVID-19. The CDR3 nucleotides read TGCGCCAGCTCACTGCGGGCCGACCACTATGGCTACACCTTC. It encodes CASSLRADHYGYTF.